Shown below are 15 T cell receptor beta chains from a single sample sequenced in a study of human T cells and chemical hapten exposure. TCRdb reprocessed the RACE reads with MiXCR, giving one entry per CDR3 protein. This table holds about 42,000 distinct CDR3 sequences, about an eighth found once. The time point was: pre-sensitization, week 0. Indicated treatment: therapeutic diphenylcyclopropenone sensitization with weekly scalp DPC. The source material was whole blood, sampled in connection with sensitization to the hapten diphenylcyclopropenone (DPC). The receptors shown here come from a woman between 25 and 40 years old with alopecia areata. Some clones in this sample may be carry-over from other donors' samples.

This sequence joins TRBV28 and TRBJ1-3; D is uncertain. Germline V gene sequence: CDR1 MDHEN, CDR2 SYDVKM. The CDR3 sequence is 11 residues long. Trimming shortened V by 8 bases and J by 6 bases, and 8 bases separated the two germline ends. The CDR3 protein is CASGRLNTIYF. The DNA for the CDR3 is TGTGCCAGCGGTCGACTAAACACCATATATTTT.

Ten or more counts support this clonotype. The V call is TRBV6-6, the J call TRBJ1-6; D not certain. Deletions cut 4 bases from V and 3 bases from J, with 7 bases between. Germline values: CDR1 MNHNY, CDR2 SVGAGI (reference sequence). CDR3 length: 14 amino acids. The CDR3, as DNA: TGTGCCAGCAGTTGGTCGGACTATAATTCACCCCTCCACTTT. This gives the protein CASSWSDYNSPLHF.

This clonotype was observed once. The chain combines TRBV2 with TRBJ1-2, with D hard to call. Looked up from germline, CDR1 is SNHLY and CDR2 is FYNNEI. The CDR3 contains 13 residues. V was cut by 4 bases and J by 5 bases, with 11 bases left in between. CDR3 in amino acids: CASSVSGVYGYTF. CDR3 nucleotide sequence: TGTGCCAGCAGTGTTTCAGGAGTTTATGGCTACACCTTC. The variable domain in full, with the rest retrieved from reference TRBV2 and TRBJ1-2, is EPEVTQTPSHQVTQMGQEVILRCVPISNHLYFYWYRQILGQKVEFLVSFYNNEISEKSEIFDDQFSVERPDGSNFTLKIRSTKLEDSAMYFCASSVSGVYGYTFGSGTRLTVV.

This clonotype was seen many times. The chain is built from TRBV7-9 and TRBJ2-7, with 10 bases aligning to TRBD2. The germline CDR1 and CDR2 sequences are SEHNR and FQNEAQ (reference sequence). V shed 5 bases and J 2 bases; nucleotides not matched to a gene: 6. The CDR3 is made up of 15 amino acids. The CDR3 DNA is TGTGCCAGCAGCGCCTTCCTAGCGGGGGCCTACGAGCAGTACTTC. Amino acid sequence: CASSAFLAGAYEQYF. Full variable domain (rest looked up from reference TRBV7-9 and TRBJ2-7): DTGVSQNPRHKITKRGQNVTFRCDPISEHNRLYWYRQTLGQGPEFLTYFQNEAQLEKSRLLSDRFSAERPKGSFSTLEIQRTEQGDSAMYLCASSAFLAGAYEQYFGPGTRLTVT.

The rearrangement joins TRBV6-2 or TRBV6-3 to TRBJ2-2; the D is unclear. Germline assignment: CDR1 MNHEY and CDR2 SVGEGT. V lost 6 bases and J 6 bases, leaving 14 bases between the germline ends. The CDR3 length is 14 residues. Here the CDR3 DNA reads TGTGCCAGCAGACTTGATCAACTGGCCGGGGAGCTGTTTTTT. The encoded protein is CASRLDQLAGELFF.

The chain joins TRBV15 to TRBJ2-7; 8 bases agree with TRBD1. J was trimmed by 7 bases and V by 5 bases; bases with no gene match: 10. Germline lookup yields CDR1 LNHNV and CDR2 YYDKDF (reference sequence). CDR3 size: 14 residues. CDR3 loop: CATSDGTGKGEQYF. CDR3 nucleotides: TGTGCCACCAGCGATGGGACAGGAAAGGGAGAGCAGTACTTC. The variable domain in full, completed from reference TRBV15 and TRBJ2-7, reads DAMVIQNPRYQVTQFGKPVTLSCSQTLNHNVMYWYQQKSSQAPKLLFHYYDKDFNNEADTPDNFQSRRPNTSFCFLDIRSPGLGDTAMYLCATSDGTGKGEQYFGPGTRLTVT.

The sample holds many counts of this clonotype. J is TRBJ1-1 and V is TRBV27; no firm D call. The V gene lost 6 bases and the J gene lost 3 bases, with 11 bases spanning the gap. The germline CDR1 and CDR2 sequences are MNHEY and SMNVEV (reference sequence). This CDR3 has 13 residues. CDR3 protein: CASSLGRHTEAFF. DNA of the CDR3: TGTGCCAGCAGCCTAGGACGGCACACTGAAGCTTTCTTT.

This clonotype was counted only a few times. The genes are TRBV18 and TRBJ2-5, with D unclear. The V and J ends lost 4 bases and 0 bases respectively, with 6 bases between them. The CDR3 contains 13 residues. Germline V gene sequence: CDR1 KGHSH, CDR2 LQKENI. CDR3 DNA: TGTGCCAGCTCACGGCAGAACCAAGAGACCCAGTACTTC. This translates into CASSRQNQETQYF.

On this clonotype: No conserved phenylalanine or tryptophan ends this CDR3, so it is likely a read error. The chain has TRBV28 and TRBJ2-7, with D perhaps matching TRBD2 (6 bases). The germline V and J ends were trimmed by 2 bases and 4 bases, with 12 bases remaining between them. The germline V gene has CDR1 MDHEN and CDR2 SYDVKM. The CDR3 runs 14 residues. The CDR3, as DNA: TGTGCCAGCAGTTTACCGGGGGACTTATACGAGCAGTACTAC. Translation: CASSLPGDLYEQYY.

This clonotype was picked up one time. This may be a read error: a much more frequent sequence differs by one nucleotide. The chain uses TRBV7-8 and TRBJ2-4; 8 bases map to TRBD1. The CDR3 is 17 residues long. Germline CDR1 reads SGHVS; CDR2 reads FQNEAQ. The CDR3 bases are TGTGCCAGCAGCCCGGGACAGGCCCTTCTAGCCAGAAACATTCAGTACTTC. It yields the protein CASSPGQALLARNIQYF.

This clonotype came up many times. The chain has TRBV6-2 or TRBV6-3 and TRBJ2-7, with 7 bases that match TRBD2. This CDR3 is 16 amino acids long. Trimming cost V 0 bases and J 2 bases; bases outside gene matches: 7. Germline CDR1 and CDR2: MNHEY and SVGEGT. Here the CDR3 DNA reads TGTGCCAGCAGTTACTCTTTTGGCGGGAGCCCCTACGAGCAGTACTTC. As protein: CASSYSFGGSPYEQYF.

The chain employs TRBV6-1 and TRBJ2-1; 7 positions match TRBD2. V gave up 0 bases and J gave up 9 bases; unmatched junction bases: 2. Per the germline V gene, CDR1 is MNHNS and CDR2 is SASEGT. This CDR3 comprises 13 residues. CDR3 in DNA: TGTGCCAGCAGTGAAGCGGGGAGGGGTGAGCAGTTCTTC. It specifies CASSEAGRGEQFF.

This clonotype was counted between two and nine times. The chain joins TRBV28 to TRBJ1-2; D not certain. CDR1 is MDHEN and CDR2 is SYDVKM in the germline V gene. V was clipped by 5 bases and J by 3 bases, with 13 bases between them. The CDR3 is made up of 14 amino acids. Here the CDR3 reads CASSPSGIYYGYTF. For the CDR3, the DNA is TGTGCCAGCAGTCCATCAGGAATTTACTATGGCTACACCTTC.

Many counts were recorded for this clonotype. The CDR3 is CASGAEGENIQYF. DNA of the CDR3: TGTGCCTCCGGGGCAGAAGGCGAAAACATTCAGTACTTC. The chain combines TRBV30 with TRBJ2-4, with D perhaps matching TRBD1 or TRBD2 (5 bases each). V lost 7 bases to trimming and J lost 5 bases, with 15 bases between them. The germline V gene encodes CDR1 GTSNPN and CDR2 SVGIG (reference sequence). The CDR3 sequence is 13 residues long.

This clonotype was seen many times. This sequence joins TRBV29-1 and TRBJ2-3; D is unresolved. Trimming took off 5 bases at V and 0 bases at J, with 6 bases between the two ends. This CDR3 comprises 12 residues. Looked up from germline, CDR1 is SQVTM and CDR2 is ANQGSEA. CDR3 residues: CSVRLSTDTQYF. The CDR3 DNA reads as TGCAGCGTTAGGCTGAGCACAGATACGCAGTATTTT.